Listed below are T cell receptor beta chains from one sample, sequenced in a study of shared clonotypes between healthy human individuals. Sequencing used immunoSEQ multiplex PCR; TCRdb keeps in-frame clones, though not all of them. This table has about 2 million clones, 85% to 95% appearing once. The sequenced sample was naive CD8+ T cells sorted from blood. The receptors derive from a man between 18 and 29 years old in good health. CDR3s include the opening cysteine and the closing phenylalanine or tryptophan. D genes are given only for firm matches. Rows may omit the clone size; those that give it use once, few, many or a size class.

v_call	d_call	j_call	clone_size	cdr3_nt	cdr3_aa
TRBV7-9	TRBD1	TRBJ1-1	.	TGTGCCAGCAGCACACAGGGACAGGGAATGAACACTGAAGCTTTCTTT	CASSTQGQGMNTEAFF
TRBV4-3	.	TRBJ1-6	.	TGCGCCAGCAGCCAAGACAGGGCTGTGGGCTCCTATAATTCACCCCTCCACTTT	CASSQDRAVGSYNSPLHF
TRBV6-1	.	TRBJ2-7	.	TGTGCCAGTCAGGATTCCTTCAGCTCCTACGAGCAGTACTTC	CASQDSFSSYEQYF
TRBV15	.	TRBJ1-1	.	TGTGCCACCGCGCAGGGTAACACTGAAGCTTTCTTT	CATAQGNTEAFF
TRBV7-8	.	TRBJ2-7	.	TGTGCCAGCAGCTTGCCTAGGGACGGCCACTCCTACGAGCAGTACTTC	CASSLPRDGHSYEQYF
TRBV19	TRBD2	TRBJ2-5	.	TGTGCCAGTCAGGCTCTAGCGGGAGGCCGGGGAGAGACCCAGTACTTC	CASQALAGGRGETQYF
TRBV5-1	.	TRBJ1-3	.	TGCGCCAGCAGCTTTAACACTGGAAACACCATATATTTT	CASSFNTGNTIYF
TRBV6-5	.	TRBJ2-7	.	TGTGCCAGCAGTTATGGCCGACCCTACGAGCAGTACTTC	CASSYGRPYEQYF
TRBV28	TRBD1	TRBJ1-1	.	TGTGCCAGCAGTGGGGACAGGGAAGTGAACACTGAAGCTTTCTTT	CASSGDREVNTEAFF
TRBV11-2	TRBD1	TRBJ1-4	.	TGTGCCAGCAGCTCCGGGCGGGGGACAGGGAACGAAAAACTGTTTTTT	CASSSGRGTGNEKLFF
TRBV5-4	TRBD2	TRBJ2-7	once	TGTGCCAGCAGCTTGAGCGGGAATGCTTACGAGCAGTACTTC	CASSLSGNAYEQYF
TRBV7-9	TRBD1	TRBJ2-5	.	TGTGCCAGCAGCTCGACAGGGGGGCAAGAGACCCAGTACTTC	CASSSTGGQETQYF
TRBV11-1	TRBD1	TRBJ2-7	.	TGTGCCAGCAGCCCAGACAGGGGTTACGAGCAGTACTTC	CASSPDRGYEQYF
TRBV11-2	.	TRBJ1-6	.	TGTGCCAGCAGCCTAGGTTACAGCTCCTATAATTCACCCCTCCACTTT	CASSLGYSSYNSPLHF
TRBV6-1	.	TRBJ2-3	once	TGTGCCAGCAGTGAGATGACAGGTCCCGAGGGGACAGATACGCAGTATTTT	CASSEMTGPEGTDTQYF
TRBV28	.	TRBJ2-3	.	TGTGCCAGCGCCCCCCCGGGGGAAGATACGCAGTATTTT	CASAPPGEDTQYF
TRBV19	.	TRBJ2-7	.	TGTGCCAGTAGTATAGCCTCCGATGGATACGAGCAGTACTTC	CASSIASDGYEQYF
TRBV7-7	TRBD1	TRBJ2-7	.	TGTGCTAGCAGCTTAGGGACAGGGTCGGAGCAGTACTTC	CASSLGTGSEQYF
TRBV9	TRBD2	TRBJ2-7	.	TGTGCCAGCAGCGTAGGGGCTAGCGGGACCCCCTACGAGCAGTACTTC	CASSVGASGTPYEQYF
TRBV27	TRBD2	TRBJ2-3	.	TGTGCCAGCAGTTTAGTAGCGGGGGACACAGATACGCAGTATTTT	CASSLVAGDTDTQYF
TRBV5-1	.	TRBJ1-4	.	TGCGCCAGCAGCTCCCTTGGACAGCCAACCGAAAAACTGTTTTTT	CASSSLGQPTEKLFF
TRBV5-6	TRBD1	TRBJ1-5	.	TGTGCCAGCAGCACCCGGGACAGAGCGCATAGCAATCAGCCCCAGCATTTT	CASSTRDRAHSNQPQHF
TRBV20-1	.	TRBJ1-1	.	TGCAGTGCTAGCGTACAGTTTGAAGCTTTCTTT	CSASVQFEAFF
TRBV4-1	TRBD1	TRBJ2-1	.	TGCGCCAGCAGCCAAGGTCCCGGGACAGGGCTCGATGAGCAGTTCTTC	CASSQGPGTGLDEQFF
TRBV9	TRBD2	TRBJ2-7	.	TGTGCCAGCAGCGTACACCCAGCGGGAGACTCCTACGAGCAGTACTTC	CASSVHPAGDSYEQYF
TRBV7-9	.	TRBJ1-4	.	TGTGCCAGCAGCTCAGGGACGATTTTCCCCAAGTCGGATGAAAAACTGTTTTTT	CASSSGTIFPKSDEKLFF
TRBV7-9	.	TRBJ2-7	few	TGTGCCAGCAGCTTAGCGCCGAAGGGGCCAAACGAGCAGTACTTC	CASSLAPKGPNEQYF
TRBV10-3	TRBD1	TRBJ2-7	.	TGTGCCATCAGTGACCATGGACAGGGGCTCAACGAGCAGTACTTC	CAISDHGQGLNEQYF
TRBV4-2	.	TRBJ1-1	.	TGTGCCAGCAGCCCGAGGGGGGAAGGTAAGAACACTGAAGCTTTCTTT	CASSPRGEGKNTEAFF
TRBV27	.	TRBJ2-3	.	TGTGCCAGCAGTTTTTCGGCAGATACGCAGTATTTT	CASSFSADTQYF
TRBV2	.	TRBJ2-1	.	TGTGCCAGCAGTGACGGGGAAAATGAGCAGTTCTTC	CASSDGENEQFF
TRBV27	TRBD1	TRBJ2-1	.	TGTGCCAGCAGTCACGGGGACAGGGGAAACGCCTACAATGAGCAGTTCTTC	CASSHGDRGNAYNEQFF
TRBV6-5	.	TRBJ1-6	.	TGTGCCAGCAGTTGGAGCAGCTCCTATAATTCACCCCTCCACTTT	CASSWSSSYNSPLHF
TRBV7-8	TRBD1	TRBJ2-7	.	TGTGCCAGCAGCTTATTTCCAGGGGGCGACGAGCAGTACTTC	CASSLFPGGDEQYF
TRBV5-4	TRBD2	TRBJ2-7	.	TGTGCCAGCAGCCCACCACTAGCGGGGTTCTACGAGCAGTACTTC	CASSPPLAGFYEQYF
TRBV5-6	.	TRBJ1-2	.	TGTGCCAGCAGCTTGGGACAAGGGAGGGCCTATGGCTACACCTTC	CASSLGQGRAYGYTF
TRBV14	.	TRBJ2-7	once	TGTGCCAGCAGCCAGTGGGGGGCCACCTACGAGCAGTACTTC	CASSQWGATYEQYF
TRBV19	TRBD1	TRBJ2-3	.	TGTGCCAGTAGTTCCACAGGGGCCGGGTCAGATACGCAGTATTTT	CASSSTGAGSDTQYF
TRBV5-4	TRBD1	TRBJ1-2	.	TGTGCCAGCAGCTTGGTCGGGACAGACTATGGCTACACCTTC	CASSLVGTDYGYTF
TRBV5-1	.	TRBJ1-1	.	TGCGCCAGCAGCTCTGACAGCGTTGAAGCTTTCTTT	CASSSDSVEAFF
TRBV6-6	.	TRBJ1-2	.	TGTGCCAGCAGTACCCTTTGGGAGGGTTTGGATGGCTACACCTTC	CASSTLWEGLDGYTF
TRBV1	.	TRBJ2-7	.	TGCACCAGCAGCCAAGATGCCCCGGCTCGGCAGTACTTC	CTSSQDAPARQYF
TRBV7-2	.	TRBJ2-3	.	TGTGCCAGCAGGGTGGATATAGGGGGGGCTAGCACAGATACGCAGTATTTT	CASRVDIGGASTDTQYF
TRBV6-5	.	TRBJ1-1	.	TGTGCCAGCAGGGAAATTGTAGAGAACACTGAAGCTTTCTTT	CASREIVENTEAFF
TRBV19	TRBD1	TRBJ2-7	.	TGTGCCAGTAGTATCGATGGGGGGACAGGGTGGAACTCCGAGCAGTACTTC	CASSIDGGTGWNSEQYF
TRBV27	.	TRBJ2-1	.	TGTGCCAGCAGTTTGGTGAGCTTTCTCTCCTACAATGAGCAGTTCTTC	CASSLVSFLSYNEQFF
TRBV28	.	TRBJ2-3	once	TGTGCCAGCAGTTTCCGGGGGGCCGGGGATACGCAGTATTTT	CASSFRGAGDTQYF
TRBV6-5	.	TRBJ2-7	.	TGTGCCAGCAGTTACTCAGCCGGGCCCCTTTCCTACGAGCAGTACTTC	CASSYSAGPLSYEQYF
TRBV6-5	TRBD1	TRBJ2-1	.	TGTGCCAGCAACGACAGGGAAAACAATGAGCAGTTCTTC	CASNDRENNEQFF
TRBV5-8	.	TRBJ1-2	.	TGTGCCAGCAGCCTAACCGGGACAATCTATGGCTACACCTTC	CASSLTGTIYGYTF
TRBV20-1	.	TRBJ2-3	.	TGCAGTGCGTTTACAGATACGCAGTATTTT	CSAFTDTQYF
TRBV4-1	.	TRBJ1-1	.	TGCGCCAGCAGCCAAGGAAGTCAGAACACTGAAGCTTTCTTT	CASSQGSQNTEAFF
TRBV5-1	.	TRBJ2-7	.	TGCGCCAGCAGCGTTAGGTCGACCTACGAGCAGTACTTC	CASSVRSTYEQYF
TRBV28	.	TRBJ2-6	.	TGTGCCAGCAGTTTAGGGGGATCATCTGGGGCCAACGTCCTGACTTTC	CASSLGGSSGANVLTF
TRBV27	.	TRBJ2-7	.	TGTGCCAGCAGTTTGCATCTCAGCAACTACGAGCAGTACTTC	CASSLHLSNYEQYF